This entry lists 26 T cell receptor beta chains sequenced from one sample in a study of CDR3 diversity in severe acne. TCRdb recomputed calls from the PCR reads with MiXCR, one row per CDR3 protein. The sample holds approximately 97,000 distinct CDR3 sequences, roughly half seen once. Material: blood. These receptors were taken from a male donor with acne.

This clonotype was observed many times. The rearrangement uses TRBV7-8 and TRBJ1-5; 9 bases agree with TRBD1. The CDR3 has 16 amino acids. CDR1 and CDR2 (germline): SGHVS, FQNEAQ. The V gene end was trimmed by 1 base and the J gene end by 7 bases; junction bases not matched to a gene: 8. This CDR3 reads CASSLVGGQGSQPQHF. The CDR3 DNA reads as TGTGCCAGCAGCTTAGTGGGTGGACAGGGGAGCCAGCCCCAGCATTTT.

V is TRBV19 and J is TRBJ2-2, with no clear D. Germline V gives CDR1 LNHDA, CDR2 SQIVND (reference sequence). This CDR3 has 12 residues. With 1 base removed from V and 7 bases from J, the gap between germline ends came to 4 bases. CDR3 protein: CASSIVGGELFF. DNA of the CDR3: TGTGCCAGTAGTATAGTAGGCGGGGAGCTGTTTTTT. Drawing the rest from reference TRBV19 and TRBJ2-2, the complete variable domain is DGGITQSPKYLFRKEGQNVTLSCEQNLNHDAMYWYRQDPGQGLRLIYYSQIVNDFQKGDIAEGYSVSREKKESFPLTVTSAQKNPTAFYLCASSIVGGELFFGEGSRLTVL.

The V and J genes are TRBV28 and TRBJ1-5; D not certain. Deletions cut 10 bases from V and 0 bases from J, with 7 bases between. CDR3 length: 12 amino acids. Germline V gives CDR1 MDHEN, CDR2 SYDVKM. The CDR3 loop is CATTLSNQPQHF. For the CDR3, the DNA is TGTGCCACCACACTTAGCAATCAGCCCCAGCATTTT.

For this clonotype: Because the CDR3 is missing its conserved closing phenylalanine or tryptophan, this is likely a read error. The chain employs TRBV7-8 and TRBJ2-1; TRBD2 matches 7 bases. The length of the CDR3 is 15 residues. The V gene end was trimmed by 0 bases and the J gene end by 8 bases; junction bases not matched to a gene: 7. The V gene's germline CDR1 is SGHVS and CDR2 FQNEAQ. In DNA form, the CDR3 reads TGTGCCAGCAGCTTAGCGAGGCTAGCGGAGGATGAGCAGTTCCTC. This encodes CASSLARLAEDEQFL.

The chain combines TRBV7-2 with TRBJ1-4; D remains unclear. Germline CDR1 reads SGHTA; CDR2 reads FQGNSA. The CDR3 length is 15 residues. Between the trimmed V and J ends, which lost 1 base and 5 bases, there was a span of 11 bases. The CDR3 DNA is TGTGCCAGCAGCTTAGGTCCAGGACCCAATGAAAAACTGTTTTTT. Its translation is CASSLGPGPNEKLFF.

CDR3 DNA sequence: TGCGCCAGCAGACGCGGACAGGGGGGGGTGCAGTACTTC. Translation: CASRRGQGGVQYF. This chain uses TRBV5-1 with TRBJ2-7; 10 bases map to TRBD1. V shed 5 bases and J 9 bases; nucleotides not matched to a gene: 8. Germline V lookup: CDR1 SGHRS, CDR2 YFSETQ. The CDR3 length is 13 residues. The full variable domain, completed using reference TRBV5-1 and TRBJ2-7, is KAGVTQTPRYLIKTRGQQVTLSCSPISGHRSVSWYQQTPGQGLQFLFEYFSETQRNKGNFPGRFSGRQFSNSRSEMNVSTLELGDSALYLCASRRGQGGVQYFGPGTRLTVT.

This clonotype has at least ten counts. The chain is built from TRBV25-1 and TRBJ2-6, with D possibly matching TRBD1 (6 bases). Germline V gene data show CDR1 as MGHDK and CDR2 as SYGVNS. The CDR3 totals 14 residues. Between the trimmed V and J ends, which lost 8 bases and 4 bases, there was a span of 12 bases. The CDR3 sequence is CASQQGSGANVLTF. The CDR3 nucleotides read TGTGCCAGCCAACAGGGTTCGGGGGCCAACGTCCTGACTTTC. The full variable domain, with the rest looked up from reference TRBV25-1 and TRBJ2-6, is EADIYQTPRYLVIGTGKKITLECSQTMGHDKMYWYQQDPGMELHLIHYSYGVNSTEKGDLSSESTVSRIRTEHFPLTLESARPSHTSQYLCASQQGSGANVLTFGAGSRLTVL.

The sample holds a few counts of this clonotype. The genes are TRBV9 and TRBJ2-3, with 8 bases aligning to TRBD2. The CDR3 covers 16 residues. The germline gives CDR1 SGDLS, CDR2 YYNGEE. V was pared by 3 bases and J by 4 bases, with 10 bases of the junction left unmatched. CDR3 sequence: CASSAPRGGGADTQYF. DNA of the CDR3: TGTGCCAGCAGCGCGCCCCGGGGGGGCGGAGCAGATACGCAGTATTTT.

This clonotype has a handful of counts. This chain connects TRBV20-1 to TRBJ2-2; 8 nucleotides match TRBD2. CDR1 DFQATT and CDR2 SNEGSKA come from the germline V gene (reference sequence). The CDR3 is 15 residues long. The junction had 10 bases not matched to a gene; V was cut back by 6 bases and J by 4 bases. The CDR3 here is CSAEGGLAGTGELFF. DNA of the CDR3: TGCAGTGCCGAAGGGGGGCTAGCGGGCACCGGGGAGCTGTTTTTT.

The chain recombines TRBV6-5 with TRBJ1-4, with D possibly TRBD1 on 5 matching bases. The CDR3 is 15 residues long. V dropped 3 bases and J dropped 8 bases, with 16 bases sitting between them. Germline CDR1 reads MNHEY; CDR2 reads SVGAGI. The CDR3 loop reads CASSYGALGGEKLFF. The CDR3 nucleotides read TGTGCCAGCAGTTATGGGGCCCTCGGAGGGGAAAAACTGTTTTTT.

This chain joins TRBV10-3 and TRBJ1-4; the D is unclear. The germline V gene has CDR1 ENHRY and CDR2 SYGVKD. The CDR3 is 13 amino acids. Trimming removed 4 bases at V and 2 bases at J, with 5 bases between. The DNA of the CDR3 is TGTGCCATCAGTGGGGAGACTAATGAAAAACTGTTTTTT. The encoded protein is CAISGETNEKLFF.

The chain joins TRBV24-1 to TRBJ1-5; 10 bases line up with TRBD1. V was clipped by 11 bases and J by 0 bases; unmatched bases: 9. This CDR3 is 16 amino acids long. Germline CDR1 reads KGHDR; CDR2 reads SFDVKD. In DNA form, the CDR3 reads TGTGCCAGCAGCCGGGACAGGGGAAATAGCAATCAGCCCCAGCATTTT. This codes for CASSRDRGNSNQPQHF.

This clonotype was observed many times. V usage is TRBV4-2 and J usage is TRBJ2-7; 10 bases line up with TRBD2. Germline-derived CDR1 and CDR2 are LGHNA and YNFKEQ. CDR3 length: 16 amino acids. V lost 0 bases and J lost 5; bases outside the gene matches: 7. The CDR3 sequence: CASSQEGAGGPNEQYF. The CDR3 region has the DNA TGTGCCAGCAGCCAAGAGGGAGCGGGAGGGCCGAACGAGCAGTACTTC.

This rearrangement joins TRBV28 to TRBJ1-2, with TRBD1 identical over 11 bases. CDR1 is MDHEN and CDR2 is SYDVKM in the germline V gene. The CDR3 is made up of 14 amino acids. Trimming cost V 5 bases and J 4 bases; bases outside gene matches: 3. The CDR3 loop is CASSLGTGGYGYTF. In nucleotides, the CDR3 is TGTGCCAGCAGTCTTGGGACAGGGGGCTATGGCTACACCTTC.

The chain has TRBV25-1 and TRBJ1-4; the D is unclear. The CDR3 has 14 amino acids. V lost 2 bases and J lost 4, with 8 bases in between. The V gene's germline CDR1 is MGHDK and CDR2 SYGVNS. CDR3: CASSERQVNEKLFF. The DNA for the CDR3 is TGTGCCAGCAGTGAAAGGCAGGTTAATGAAAAACTGTTTTTT. Variable domain in full (rest from reference TRBV25-1 and TRBJ1-4): EADIYQTPRYLVIGTGKKITLECSQTMGHDKMYWYQQDPGMELHLIHYSYGVNSTEKGDLSSESTVSRIRTEHFPLTLESARPSHTSQYLCASSERQVNEKLFFGSGTQLSVL.

The chain carries TRBV20-1 and TRBJ2-1; 13 bases map to TRBD2. This CDR3 comprises 16 residues. Germline CDR1 DFQATT, CDR2 SNEGSKA (reference sequence). V was pared by 6 bases and J by 3 bases, with 8 bases of the junction left unmatched. CDR3 protein: CSARTSGRAVYNEQFF. In nucleotides, the CDR3 is TGCAGTGCCAGAACTAGCGGGAGGGCGGTCTACAATGAGCAGTTCTTC.

This clonotype was detected once. The chain is built from TRBV10-2 and TRBJ2-7, with no clear D. V was cut by 2 bases and J by 3 bases, with 5 bases left in between. CDR1 and CDR2 from the germline V gene are WSHSY and SAAADI. The CDR3 runs to 12 residues. The CDR3 loop reads CASSEGDYEQYF. The CDR3 DNA reads as TGCGCCAGCAGTGAGGGAGACTACGAGCAGTACTTC.

Remarks on this clonotype: This sequence may be a read error, since a much larger clone differs from it by one base. This sequence joins TRBV7-2 and TRBJ1-5; the match to TRBD1 covers 9 bases. Germline V gene data show CDR1 as SGHTA and CDR2 as FQGNSA. The CDR3 sequence is 13 residues long. The CDR3 region is CANSLGQGSPQHF. The CDR3 DNA reads as TGTGCCAACAGCTTAGGACAGGGGTCCCCCCAGCATTTT.

The chain links TRBV29-1 to TRBJ2-3; no clear D. The germline gives CDR1 SQVTM, CDR2 ANQGSEA. The ends were cut back, 6 bases at V and 2 bases at J, with 15 bases in the middle. The CDR3 totals 14 residues. This CDR3 reads CSVTPPGFTDTQYF. In DNA form, the CDR3 reads TGCAGCGTCACACCCCCGGGCTTCACAGATACGCAGTATTTT.

The chain joins TRBV27 to TRBJ2-3, with 7 positions matching TRBD1. Germline trimming cut 4 bases from V and 4 bases from J; bases unmatched to any gene: 2. In germline, CDR1 is MNHEY, CDR2 SMNVEV (reference sequence). This CDR3 contains 13 residues. As DNA, the CDR3 is TGTGCCAGCAGTTGGACAGGTTCAGATACGCAGTATTTT. This sequence encodes CASSWTGSDTQYF.

This clonotype was seen a handful of times. The rearrangement uses TRBV7-6 and TRBJ2-1, with 12 bases aligning to TRBD2. There are 15 residues in the CDR3. J was trimmed by 9 bases and V by 5 bases; bases with no gene match: 8. In germline, CDR1 is SGHVS, CDR2 FNYEAQ. The CDR3 loop reads CASSTGLAGSREQFF. CDR3 coding DNA: TGTGCCAGCAGCACCGGACTAGCGGGAAGCCGTGAGCAGTTCTTC.

Notes on this clonotype: One end of the junction is discordant with germline, which a read error may explain. This chain links TRBV28 with TRBJ1-3; D gene ambiguous. Germline V gene lookup returns CDR1 MDHEN and CDR2 SYDVKM. The CDR3 length is 14 residues. In DNA form, the CDR3 reads TGTGTCAGCAGTCCGGGGAGCTCGGGAAACACCATATACTTT. It yields the protein CVSSPGSSGNTIYF.

This clonotype occurred many times. This chain joins TRBV6-6 and TRBJ2-2; 10 positions match TRBD1. The CDR3 contains 15 residues. V was pared by 4 bases and J by 3 bases, with 2 bases of the junction left unmatched. Looked up from germline, CDR1 is MNHNY and CDR2 is SVGAGI (reference sequence). The CDR3 protein is CASSSTGGYTGELFF. CDR3 DNA sequence: TGTGCCAGCAGTTCGACAGGGGGCTACACCGGGGAGCTGTTTTTT.

This clonotype was observed a single time. The chain links TRBV20-1 to TRBJ2-7, with 14 bases aligning to TRBD2. V shed 6 bases, J shed 12 bases, and the junction held 7 bases outside the gene matches. Germline lookup yields CDR1 DFQATT and CDR2 SNEGSKA (reference sequence). The CDR3 is 12 amino acids. CDR3 bases: TGCAGTGCCCCGGGACTAGCGGGAGAACGGTACTTC. Its protein is CSAPGLAGERYF.

The CDR3 here is CASSLKGSGRDTGEQYF. DNA for the CDR3: TGTGCCAGCAGCCTAAAAGGGTCGGGGAGGGATACCGGGGAGCAGTACTTC. V and J are TRBV5-6 and TRBJ2-7; 7 bases fit TRBD2. Germline-derived CDR1 and CDR2 are SGHDT and YYEEEE. This CDR3 comprises 17 residues. Trimming removed 4 bases from V and 7 bases from J; junction bases left unmatched: 20.

The chain is built from TRBV5-6 and TRBJ1-1, with D uncertain. Germline-derived CDR1 and CDR2 are SGHDT and YYEEEE. With 0 bases removed from V and 0 bases from J, the gap between germline ends came to 15 bases. The length of the CDR3 is 17 residues. The CDR3 nucleotides are TGTGCCAGCAGCTTGGGCCCTCCAAGGAAGATGAACACTGAAGCTTTCTTT. It translates to CASSLGPPRKMNTEAFF.